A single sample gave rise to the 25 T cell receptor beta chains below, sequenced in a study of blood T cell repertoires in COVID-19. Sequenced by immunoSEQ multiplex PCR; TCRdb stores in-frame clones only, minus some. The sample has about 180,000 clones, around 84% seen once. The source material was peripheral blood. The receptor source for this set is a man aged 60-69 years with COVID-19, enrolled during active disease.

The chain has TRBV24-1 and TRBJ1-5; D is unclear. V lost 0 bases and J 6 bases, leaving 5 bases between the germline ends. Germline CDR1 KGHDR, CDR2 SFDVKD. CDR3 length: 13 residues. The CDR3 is CATSDLDTQPQHF. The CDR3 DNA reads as TGTGCCACCAGTGATTTGGACACTCAGCCCCAGCATTTT.

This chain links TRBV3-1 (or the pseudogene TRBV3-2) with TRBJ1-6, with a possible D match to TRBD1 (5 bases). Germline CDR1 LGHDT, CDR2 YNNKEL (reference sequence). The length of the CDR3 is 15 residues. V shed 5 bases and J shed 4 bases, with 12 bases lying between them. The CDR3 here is CASSSQGLYNSPLHF. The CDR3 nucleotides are TGTGCCAGCAGCTCGCAGGGACTATATAATTCACCCCTCCACTTT.

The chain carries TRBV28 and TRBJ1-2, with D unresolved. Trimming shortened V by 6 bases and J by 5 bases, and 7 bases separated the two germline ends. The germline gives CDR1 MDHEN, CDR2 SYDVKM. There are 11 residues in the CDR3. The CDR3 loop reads CASRGGYGYTF. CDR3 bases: TGTGCCAGCAGGGGAGGGTATGGCTACACCTTC.

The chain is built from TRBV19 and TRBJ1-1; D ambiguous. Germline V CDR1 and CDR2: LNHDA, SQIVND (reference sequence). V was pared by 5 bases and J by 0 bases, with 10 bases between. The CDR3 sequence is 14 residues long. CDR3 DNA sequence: TGTGCCAGTAGTCCCGAGAGGGTGAACACTGAAGCTTTCTTT. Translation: CASSPERVNTEAFF.

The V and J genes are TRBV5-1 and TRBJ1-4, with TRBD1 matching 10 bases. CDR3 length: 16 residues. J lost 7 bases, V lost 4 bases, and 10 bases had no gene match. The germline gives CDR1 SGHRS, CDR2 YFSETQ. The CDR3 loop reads CASSAGTGVSGEKLFF. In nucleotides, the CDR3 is TGCGCCAGCAGCGCGGGGACAGGGGTCTCGGGTGAAAAACTGTTTTTT.

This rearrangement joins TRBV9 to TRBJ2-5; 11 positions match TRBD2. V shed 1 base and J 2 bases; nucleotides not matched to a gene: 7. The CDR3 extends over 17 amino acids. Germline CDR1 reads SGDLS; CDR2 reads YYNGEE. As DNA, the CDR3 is TGTGCCAGCAGCGTATCACAGACTAGCGGGATACAAGAGACCCAGTACTTC. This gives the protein CASSVSQTSGIQETQYF.

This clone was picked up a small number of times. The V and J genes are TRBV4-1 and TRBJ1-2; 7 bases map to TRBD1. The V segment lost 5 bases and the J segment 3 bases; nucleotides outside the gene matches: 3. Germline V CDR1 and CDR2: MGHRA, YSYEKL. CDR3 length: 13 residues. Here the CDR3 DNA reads TGCGCCAGCAGCAAAGGGACAGACTATGGCTACACCTTC. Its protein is CASSKGTDYGYTF.

CDR3 loop: CASSLVAGGINIQYF. The CDR3 DNA reads as TGTGCCAGCAGCTTAGTGGCAGGGGGCATAAACATTCAGTACTTC. The chain recombines TRBV11-2 with TRBJ2-4; 8 bases align to TRBD1. With V trimmed by 1 base and J by 6 bases, 5 bases remained unmatched. CDR1 is SGHAT, CDR2 FQNNGV, per germline. The CDR3 has 15 residues.

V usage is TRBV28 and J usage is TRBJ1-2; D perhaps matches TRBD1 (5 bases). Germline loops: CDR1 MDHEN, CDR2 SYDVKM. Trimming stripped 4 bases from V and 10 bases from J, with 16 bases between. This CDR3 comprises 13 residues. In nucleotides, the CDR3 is TGTGCCAGCAGTTCTCCGTCTCAGGGTAACTACACCTTC. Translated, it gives CASSSPSQGNYTF.

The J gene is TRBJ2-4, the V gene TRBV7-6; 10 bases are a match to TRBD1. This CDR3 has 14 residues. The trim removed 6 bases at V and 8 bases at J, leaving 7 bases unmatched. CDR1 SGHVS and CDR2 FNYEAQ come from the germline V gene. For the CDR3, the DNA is TGTGCCAGCAGTCTAGGGGACAGGGGCGACATTCAGTACTTC. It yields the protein CASSLGDRGDIQYF.

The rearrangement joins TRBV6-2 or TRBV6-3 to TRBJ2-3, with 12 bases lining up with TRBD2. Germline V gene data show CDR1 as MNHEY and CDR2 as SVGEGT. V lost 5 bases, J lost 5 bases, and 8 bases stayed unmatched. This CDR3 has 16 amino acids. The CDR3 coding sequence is TGTGCCAGCAGTCACTGGACTAGCGGGGCTAAAGATACGCAGTATTTT. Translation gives CASSHWTSGAKDTQYF.

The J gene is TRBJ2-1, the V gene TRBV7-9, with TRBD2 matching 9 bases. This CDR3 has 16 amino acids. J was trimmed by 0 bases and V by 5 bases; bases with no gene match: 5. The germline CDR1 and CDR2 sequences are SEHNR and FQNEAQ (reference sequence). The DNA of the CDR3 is TGTGCCAGCAGCCATAGCGGGAGAAGCTCCTACAATGAGCAGTTCTTC. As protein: CASSHSGRSSYNEQFF.

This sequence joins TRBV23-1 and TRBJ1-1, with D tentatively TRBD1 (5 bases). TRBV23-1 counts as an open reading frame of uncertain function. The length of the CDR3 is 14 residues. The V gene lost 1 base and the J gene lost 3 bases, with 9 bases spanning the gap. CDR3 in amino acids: CASSQLCRDTEAFF. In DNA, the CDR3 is TGCGCCAGCAGTCAATTGTGCAGGGACACTGAAGCTTTCTTT.

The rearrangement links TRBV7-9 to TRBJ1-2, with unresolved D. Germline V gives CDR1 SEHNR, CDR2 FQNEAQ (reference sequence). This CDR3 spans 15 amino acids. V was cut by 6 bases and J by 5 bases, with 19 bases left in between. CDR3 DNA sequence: TGTGCCAGCAGTCATACCCTTGGGGAGAGGTATGGCTACACCTTC. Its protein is CASSHTLGERYGYTF. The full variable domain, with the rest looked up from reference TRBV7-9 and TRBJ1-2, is DTGVSQNPRHKITKRGQNVTFRCDPISEHNRLYWYRQTLGQGPEFLTYFQNEAQLEKSRLLSDRFSAERPKGSFSTLEIQRTEQGDSAMYLCASSHTLGERYGYTFGSGTRLTVV.

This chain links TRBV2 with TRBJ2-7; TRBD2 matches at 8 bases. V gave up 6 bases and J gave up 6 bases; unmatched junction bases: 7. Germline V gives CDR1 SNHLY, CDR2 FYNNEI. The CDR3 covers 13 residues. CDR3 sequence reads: CASRGFSGIEQYF. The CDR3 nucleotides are TGTGCCAGCAGGGGATTTAGCGGGATCGAGCAGTACTTC.

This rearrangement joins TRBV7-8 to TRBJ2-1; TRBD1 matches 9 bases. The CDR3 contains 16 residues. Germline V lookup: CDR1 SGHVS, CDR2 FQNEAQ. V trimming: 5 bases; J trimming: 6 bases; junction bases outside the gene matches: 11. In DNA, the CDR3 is TGTGCCAGCAGCAAAGCCGGGACAGGGCTTGGCAATGAGCAGTTCTTC. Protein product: CASSKAGTGLGNEQFF.

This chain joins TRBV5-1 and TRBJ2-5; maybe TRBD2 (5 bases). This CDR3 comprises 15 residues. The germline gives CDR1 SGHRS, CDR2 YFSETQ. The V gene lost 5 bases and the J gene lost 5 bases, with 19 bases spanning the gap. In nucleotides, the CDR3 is TGCGCCAGCAGTACCGGGAATCCGGATATTGAGACCCAGTACTTC. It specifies CASSTGNPDIETQYF.

CDR3 DNA: TGTGCCAGCAGCTTGGATAGCGGGAGTTTCTACGAGCAGTACTTC. Amino acid sequence: CASSLDSGSFYEQYF. The chain links TRBV5-4 to TRBJ2-7, with 9 bases identical to TRBD2. Germline V gene data show CDR1 as SGHNT and CDR2 as YYREEE (reference sequence). The CDR3 contains 15 residues. The J segment lost 3 bases and the V segment lost 0 bases, leaving 4 bases of the junction unmatched.

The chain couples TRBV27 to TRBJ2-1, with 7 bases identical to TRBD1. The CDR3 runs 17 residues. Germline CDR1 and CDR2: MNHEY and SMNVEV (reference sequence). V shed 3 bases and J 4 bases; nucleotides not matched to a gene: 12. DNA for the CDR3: TGTGCCAGCAGTTTCGGCTCCGGACAGGCCTTTTACAATGAGCAGTTCTTC. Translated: CASSFGSGQAFYNEQFF.

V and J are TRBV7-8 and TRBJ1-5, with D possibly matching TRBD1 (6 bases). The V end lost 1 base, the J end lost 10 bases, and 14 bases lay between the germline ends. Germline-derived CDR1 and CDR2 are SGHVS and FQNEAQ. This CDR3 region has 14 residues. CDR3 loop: CASSLVQGGRPQHF. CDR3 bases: TGTGCCAGCAGCTTAGTACAGGGTGGCCGACCCCAGCATTTT.

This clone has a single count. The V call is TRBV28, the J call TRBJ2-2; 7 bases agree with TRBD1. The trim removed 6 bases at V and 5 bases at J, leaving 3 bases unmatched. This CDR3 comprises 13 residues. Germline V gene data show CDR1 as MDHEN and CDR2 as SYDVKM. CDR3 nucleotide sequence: TGTGCCAGCAGGACAGGGCCTACCGGGGAGCTGTTTTTT. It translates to CASRTGPTGELFF.

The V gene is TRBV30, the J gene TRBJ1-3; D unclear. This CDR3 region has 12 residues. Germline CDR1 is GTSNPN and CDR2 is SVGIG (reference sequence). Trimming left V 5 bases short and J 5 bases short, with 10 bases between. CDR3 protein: CAWAGYRNTIYF. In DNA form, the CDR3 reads TGTGCCTGGGCGGGATACCGAAACACCATATATTTT.

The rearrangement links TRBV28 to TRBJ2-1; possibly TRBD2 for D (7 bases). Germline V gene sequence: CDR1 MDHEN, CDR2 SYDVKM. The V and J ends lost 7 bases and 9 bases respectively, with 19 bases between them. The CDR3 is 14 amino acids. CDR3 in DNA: TGTGCCAGCACTGCCCGGGGAGGGGGAAGTGAGCAGTTCTTC. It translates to CASTARGGGSEQFF.

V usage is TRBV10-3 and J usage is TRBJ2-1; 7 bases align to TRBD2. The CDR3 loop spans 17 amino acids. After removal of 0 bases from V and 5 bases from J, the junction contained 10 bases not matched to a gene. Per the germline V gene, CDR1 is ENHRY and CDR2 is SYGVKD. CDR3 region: CAISESNSEGGHNEQFF. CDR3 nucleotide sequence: TGTGCCATCAGTGAGTCGAATTCTGAGGGAGGGCACAATGAGCAGTTCTTC.

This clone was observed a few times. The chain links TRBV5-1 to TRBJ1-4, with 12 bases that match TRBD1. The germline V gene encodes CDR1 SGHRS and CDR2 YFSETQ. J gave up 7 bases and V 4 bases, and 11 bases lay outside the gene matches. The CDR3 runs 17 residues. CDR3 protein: CASSGTGGFNRAEKLFF. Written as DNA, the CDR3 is TGCGCCAGCAGCGGGACAGGGGGCTTTAATAGGGCTGAAAAACTGTTTTTT.